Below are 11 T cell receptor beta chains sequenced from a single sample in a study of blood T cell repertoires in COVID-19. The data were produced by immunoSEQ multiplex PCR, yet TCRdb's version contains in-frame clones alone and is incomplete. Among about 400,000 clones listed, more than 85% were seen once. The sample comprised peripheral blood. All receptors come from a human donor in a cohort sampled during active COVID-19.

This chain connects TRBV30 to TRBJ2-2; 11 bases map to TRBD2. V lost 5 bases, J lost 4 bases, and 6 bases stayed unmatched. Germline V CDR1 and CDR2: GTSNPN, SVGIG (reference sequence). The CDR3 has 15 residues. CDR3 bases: TGTGCCTGGTCCGGGACTAGCGGATTCACCGGGGAGCTGTTTTTT. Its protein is CAWSGTSGFTGELFF.

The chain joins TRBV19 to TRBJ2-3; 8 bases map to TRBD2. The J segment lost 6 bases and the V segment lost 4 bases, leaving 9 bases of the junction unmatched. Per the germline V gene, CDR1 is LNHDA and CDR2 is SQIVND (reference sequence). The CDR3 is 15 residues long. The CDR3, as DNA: TGTGCCAGTAGTACCCCGGGACTAGTTAGCGATACGCAGTATTTT. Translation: CASSTPGLVSDTQYF.

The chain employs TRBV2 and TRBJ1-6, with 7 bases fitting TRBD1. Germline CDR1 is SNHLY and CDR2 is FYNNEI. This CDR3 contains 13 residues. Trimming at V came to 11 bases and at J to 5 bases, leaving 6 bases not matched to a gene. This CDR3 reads CASQGGHNSPLHF. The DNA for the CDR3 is TGTGCCTCCCAGGGGGGCCATAATTCACCCCTCCACTTT.

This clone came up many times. The CDR3 sequence: CASSLAGGPSKDTGELFF. CDR3 nucleotide sequence: TGCGCCAGCAGCTTGGCGGGAGGGCCGTCAAAAGACACCGGGGAGCTGTTTTTT. This chain uses TRBV5-1 with TRBJ2-2, with TRBD2 matching over 8 bases. The V and J ends lost 0 bases and 3 bases, in that order; junction bases with no gene match: 10. CDR1 and CDR2 from the germline V gene are SGHRS and YFSETQ. The CDR3 is 18 residues long.

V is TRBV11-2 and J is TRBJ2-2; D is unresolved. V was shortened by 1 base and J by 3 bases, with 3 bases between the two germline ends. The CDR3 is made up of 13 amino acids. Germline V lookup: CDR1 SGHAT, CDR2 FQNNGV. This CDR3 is CASSLGDTGELFF. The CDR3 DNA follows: TGTGCCAGCAGCTTAGGAGACACCGGGGAGCTGTTTTTT.

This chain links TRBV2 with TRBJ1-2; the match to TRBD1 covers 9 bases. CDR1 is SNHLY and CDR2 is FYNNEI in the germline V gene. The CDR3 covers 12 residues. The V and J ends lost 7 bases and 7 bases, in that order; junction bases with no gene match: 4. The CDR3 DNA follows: TGTGCCAGCAAACAGGGGGCGAGTGGCTACACCTTC. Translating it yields CASKQGASGYTF.

The CDR3 nucleotides read TGTGCCAGCAGCTTAGGTAGCCCAAACATTCAGTACTTC. It yields the protein CASSLGSPNIQYF. The genes are TRBV7-2 and TRBJ2-4; D unresolved. The CDR3 totals 13 residues. Trimming took 1 base from V and 6 from J, leaving 7 bases between them. Germline V lookup: CDR1 SGHTA, CDR2 FQGNSA.

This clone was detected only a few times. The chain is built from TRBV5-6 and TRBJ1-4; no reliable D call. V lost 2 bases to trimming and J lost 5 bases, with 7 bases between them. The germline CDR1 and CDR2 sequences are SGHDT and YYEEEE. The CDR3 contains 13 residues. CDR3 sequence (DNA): TGTGCCAGCAGCTTTGTTTCAAATGAAAAACTGTTTTTT. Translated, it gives CASSFVSNEKLFF.

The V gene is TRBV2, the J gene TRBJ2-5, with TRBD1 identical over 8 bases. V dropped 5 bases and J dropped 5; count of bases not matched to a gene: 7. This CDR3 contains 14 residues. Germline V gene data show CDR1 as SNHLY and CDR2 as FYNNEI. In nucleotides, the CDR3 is TGTGCCAGCAGTTCGGACAGGGCTGGGGAGACCCAGTACTTC. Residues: CASSSDRAGETQYF.

CDR3 residues: CATSRRGLAGIYNEQFF. CDR3 nucleotides: TGTGCCACCAGCAGAAGGGGACTAGCGGGAATCTACAATGAGCAGTTCTTC. The V gene is TRBV15, the J gene TRBJ2-1, with 13 bases matching TRBD2. From germline, CDR1 is LNHNV and CDR2 YYDKDF (reference sequence). CDR3 length: 17 amino acids. V was clipped by 2 bases and J by 3 bases; unmatched bases: 4.

DNA for the CDR3: TGTGCCAGCAGCGTACAGGGGAATCAGCCCCAGCATTTT. As protein: CASSVQGNQPQHF. The rearrangement links TRBV9 to TRBJ1-5; D may be TRBD1 (6 bases). Trimming pared 1 base from V and 4 bases from J, leaving 6 bases between. Looked up from germline, CDR1 is SGDLS and CDR2 is YYNGEE. The CDR3 has 13 amino acids.